This T cell receptor beta chain comes out of a study of glioma-infiltrating T cells after dendritic cell vaccination. The immunoSEQ assay amplified TCRB CDR3 from up to roughly 2 ug DNA. Repertoires were generated with immunoSEQ multiplex PCR, while TCRdb's copy carries only in-frame clones and drops some. The sample shows tens of thousands of clones, around 90% of them seen only once. The CDR3 is 13 amino acids. V was trimmed by 7 bases and J by 3 bases, leaving 13 bases between them. Germline V gene sequence: CDR1 LNHDA, CDR2 SQIVND (reference sequence). The receptor's source is a human donor with glioblastoma. This sample comprised blood, obtained before dendritic cell vaccination. The chain joins TRBV19 to TRBJ2-7; D is possibly TRBD2 (6 bases). CDR3 nucleotides: TGTGCCAGTACCCCCGGGGGACTCTACGAGCAGTACTTC. This codes for CASTPGGLYEQYF. Looking up the rest from reference TRBV19 and TRBJ2-7 gives the full variable domain: DGGITQSPKYLFRKEGQNVTLSCEQNLNHDAMYWYRQDPGQGLRLIYYSQIVNDFQKGDIAEGYSVSREKKESFPLTVTSAQKNPTAFYLCASTPGGLYEQYFGPGTRLTVT.